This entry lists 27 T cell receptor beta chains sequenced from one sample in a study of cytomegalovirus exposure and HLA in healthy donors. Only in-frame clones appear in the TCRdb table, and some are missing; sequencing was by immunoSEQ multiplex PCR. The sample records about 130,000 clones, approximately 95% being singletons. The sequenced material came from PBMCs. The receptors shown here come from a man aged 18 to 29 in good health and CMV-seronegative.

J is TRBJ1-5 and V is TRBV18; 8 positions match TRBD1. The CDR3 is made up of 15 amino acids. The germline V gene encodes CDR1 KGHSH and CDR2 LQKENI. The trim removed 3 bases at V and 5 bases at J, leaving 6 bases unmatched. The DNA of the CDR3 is TGTGCCAGCTCACCCTGGGACAGGCGCGATCAGCCCCAGCATTTT. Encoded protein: CASSPWDRRDQPQHF.

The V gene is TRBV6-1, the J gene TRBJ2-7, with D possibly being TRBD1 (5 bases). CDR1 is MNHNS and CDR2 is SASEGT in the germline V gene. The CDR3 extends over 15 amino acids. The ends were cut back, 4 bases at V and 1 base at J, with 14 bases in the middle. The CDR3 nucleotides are TGTGCCAGCAGTGGGTTGACAGACACTTCCTACGAGCAGTACTTC. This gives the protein CASSGLTDTSYEQYF.

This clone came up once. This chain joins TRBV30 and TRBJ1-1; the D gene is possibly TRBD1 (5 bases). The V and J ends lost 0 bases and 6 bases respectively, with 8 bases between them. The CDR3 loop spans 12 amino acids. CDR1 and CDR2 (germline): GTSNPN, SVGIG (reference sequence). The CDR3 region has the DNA TGTGCCTGGAGTGTAAACAGGCCTGAAGCTTTCTTT. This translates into CAWSVNRPEAFF.

CDR3 residues: CAWDIGTVNTEAFF. CDR3 nucleotides: TGTGCCTGGGATATCGGGACAGTAAACACTGAAGCTTTCTTT. The chain combines TRBV30 with TRBJ1-1, with TRBD1 identical over 7 bases. CDR1 is GTSNPN and CDR2 is SVGIG in the germline V gene (reference sequence). The length of the CDR3 is 14 residues. V shed 5 bases, J shed 2 bases, and the junction held 8 bases outside the gene matches.

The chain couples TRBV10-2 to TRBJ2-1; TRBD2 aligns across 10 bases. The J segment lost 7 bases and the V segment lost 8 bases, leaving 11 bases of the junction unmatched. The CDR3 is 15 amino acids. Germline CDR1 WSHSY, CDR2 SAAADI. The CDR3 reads CASRGLAGATNEQFF. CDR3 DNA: TGCGCCAGCCGAGGCCTAGCGGGAGCGACAAATGAGCAGTTCTTC.

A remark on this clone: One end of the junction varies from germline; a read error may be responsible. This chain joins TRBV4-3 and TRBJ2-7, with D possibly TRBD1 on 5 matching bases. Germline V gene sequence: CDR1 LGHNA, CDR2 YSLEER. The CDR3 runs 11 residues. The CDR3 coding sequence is TGCGCCAGCAGCCAAGATTGGGGCACAGGCTTC. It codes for CASSQDWGTGF.

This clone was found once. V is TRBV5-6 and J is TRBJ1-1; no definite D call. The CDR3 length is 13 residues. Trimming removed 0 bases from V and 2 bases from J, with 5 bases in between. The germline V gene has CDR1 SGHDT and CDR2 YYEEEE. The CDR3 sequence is CASSLGHNTEAFF. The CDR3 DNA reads TGTGCCAGCAGCTTGGGGCACAACACTGAAGCTTTCTTT.

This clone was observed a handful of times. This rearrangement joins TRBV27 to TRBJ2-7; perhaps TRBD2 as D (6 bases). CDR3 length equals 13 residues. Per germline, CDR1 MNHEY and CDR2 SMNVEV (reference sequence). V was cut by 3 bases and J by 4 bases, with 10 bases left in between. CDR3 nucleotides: TGTGCCAGCAGTTTCACGGGGGAATACGAGCAGTACTTC. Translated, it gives CASSFTGEYEQYF.

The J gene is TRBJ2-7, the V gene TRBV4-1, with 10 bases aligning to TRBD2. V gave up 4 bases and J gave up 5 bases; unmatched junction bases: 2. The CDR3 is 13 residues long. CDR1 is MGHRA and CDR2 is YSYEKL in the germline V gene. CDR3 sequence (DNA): TGCGCCAGCAGCCGTAGCGGGAGGAACGAGCAGTACTTC. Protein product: CASSRSGRNEQYF.

CDR3 in amino acids: CASSLQGSNTEAFF. The CDR3 nucleotides read TGCGCCAGCAGCTTGCAGGGGTCGAACACTGAAGCTTTCTTT. The chain links TRBV5-1 to TRBJ1-1, with a possible D match to TRBD1 (6 bases). CDR1 is SGHRS, CDR2 YFSETQ, per germline. The CDR3 covers 14 residues. Deletions cut 1 base from V and 1 base from J, with 8 bases between.

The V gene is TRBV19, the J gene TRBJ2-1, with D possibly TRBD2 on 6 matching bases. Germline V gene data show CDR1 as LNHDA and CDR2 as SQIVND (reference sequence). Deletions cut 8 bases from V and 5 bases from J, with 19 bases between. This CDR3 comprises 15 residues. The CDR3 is CASGGGGVANNEQFF. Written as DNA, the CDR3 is TGTGCCAGTGGTGGCGGAGGGGTTGCGAACAATGAGCAGTTCTTC.

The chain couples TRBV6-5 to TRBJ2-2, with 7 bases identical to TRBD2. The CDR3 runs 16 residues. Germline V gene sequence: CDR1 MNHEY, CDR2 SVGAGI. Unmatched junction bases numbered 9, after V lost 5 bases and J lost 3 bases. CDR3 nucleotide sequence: TGTGCCAGCAGTCACTTTGCGGGGGAGGACACCGGGGAGCTGTTTTTT. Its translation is CASSHFAGEDTGELFF.

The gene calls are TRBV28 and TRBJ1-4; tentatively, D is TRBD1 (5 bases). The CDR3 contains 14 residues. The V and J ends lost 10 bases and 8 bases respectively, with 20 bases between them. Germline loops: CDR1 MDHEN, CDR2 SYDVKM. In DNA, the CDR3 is TGTGCCACCGGAGTCGGGGGAAGAGGCGAAAAACTGTTTTTT. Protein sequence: CATGVGGRGEKLFF.

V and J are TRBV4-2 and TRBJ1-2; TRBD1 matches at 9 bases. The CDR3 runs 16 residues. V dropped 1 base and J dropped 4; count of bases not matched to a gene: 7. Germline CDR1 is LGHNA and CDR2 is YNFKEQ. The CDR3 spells CASSQVPTGGSYGYTF. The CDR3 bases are TGTGCCAGCAGCCAAGTACCGACAGGGGGTAGCTATGGCTACACCTTC.

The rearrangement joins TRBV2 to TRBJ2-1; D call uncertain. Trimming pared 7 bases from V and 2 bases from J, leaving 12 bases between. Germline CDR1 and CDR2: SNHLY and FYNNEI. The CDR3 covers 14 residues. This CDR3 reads CASNYGGPYNEQFF. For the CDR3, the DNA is TGTGCCAGCAACTACGGTGGTCCCTACAATGAGCAGTTCTTC.

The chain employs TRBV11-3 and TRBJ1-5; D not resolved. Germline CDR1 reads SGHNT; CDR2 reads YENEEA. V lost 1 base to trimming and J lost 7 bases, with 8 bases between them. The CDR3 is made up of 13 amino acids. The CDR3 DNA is TGTGCCAGCAGCTTAGTCACCGGGCAGCCCCAGCATTTT. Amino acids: CASSLVTGQPQHF. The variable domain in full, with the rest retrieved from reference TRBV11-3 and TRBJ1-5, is EAGVVQSPRYKIIEKKQPVAFWCNPISGHNTLYWYLQNLGQGPELLIRYENEEAVDDSQLPKDRFSAERLKGVDSTLKIQPAELGDSAVYLCASSLVTGQPQHFGDGTRLSIL.

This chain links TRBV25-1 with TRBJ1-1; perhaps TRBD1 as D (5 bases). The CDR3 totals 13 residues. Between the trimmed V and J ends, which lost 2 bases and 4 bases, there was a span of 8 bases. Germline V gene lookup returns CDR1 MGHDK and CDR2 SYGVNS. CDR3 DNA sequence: TGTGCCAGCAGTGAAATCAGGGCCACTGAAGCTTTCTTT. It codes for CASSEIRATEAFF.

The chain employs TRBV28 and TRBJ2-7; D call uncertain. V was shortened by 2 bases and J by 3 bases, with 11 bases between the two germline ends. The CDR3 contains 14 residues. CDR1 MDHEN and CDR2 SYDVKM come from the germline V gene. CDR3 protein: CASSLSDGLYEQYF. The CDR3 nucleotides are TGTGCCAGCAGTTTAAGTGATGGCCTCTACGAGCAGTACTTC.

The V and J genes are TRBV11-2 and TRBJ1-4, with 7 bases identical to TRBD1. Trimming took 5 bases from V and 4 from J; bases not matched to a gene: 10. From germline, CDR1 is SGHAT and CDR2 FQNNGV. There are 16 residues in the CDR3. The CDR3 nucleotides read TGTGCCAGCAGCCAGTATGGGGGGACAGATAATGAAAAACTGTTTTTT. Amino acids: CASSQYGGTDNEKLFF.

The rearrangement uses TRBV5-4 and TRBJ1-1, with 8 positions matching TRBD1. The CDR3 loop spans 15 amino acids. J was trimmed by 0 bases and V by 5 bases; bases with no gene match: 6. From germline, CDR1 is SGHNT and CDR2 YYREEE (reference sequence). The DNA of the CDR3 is TGTGCCAGCAGGAGCTGGACAGGGATGAACACTGAAGCTTTCTTT. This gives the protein CASRSWTGMNTEAFF.

As DNA, the CDR3 is TGTGCCAGCGGGGGGCGTGCGGGAGGAGCCGGGGAGCTGTTTTTT. The encoded protein is CASGGRAGGAGELFF. The chain uses TRBV25-1 and TRBJ2-2, with 8 bases lining up with TRBD2. Germline V gene lookup returns CDR1 MGHDK and CDR2 SYGVNS. This CDR3 has 15 residues. The junction had 11 bases not matched to a gene; V was cut back by 8 bases and J by 6 bases.

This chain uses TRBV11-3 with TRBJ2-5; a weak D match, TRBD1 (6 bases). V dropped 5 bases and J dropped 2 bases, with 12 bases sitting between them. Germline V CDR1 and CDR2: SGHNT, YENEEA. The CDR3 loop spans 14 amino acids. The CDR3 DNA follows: TGTGCCAGCAGCCCCTGGACAGATCAAGAGACCCAGTACTTC. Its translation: CASSPWTDQETQYF.

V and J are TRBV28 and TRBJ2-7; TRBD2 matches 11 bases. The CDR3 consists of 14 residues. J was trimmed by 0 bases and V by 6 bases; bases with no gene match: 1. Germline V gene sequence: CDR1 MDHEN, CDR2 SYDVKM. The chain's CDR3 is CASRTSGSSYEQYF. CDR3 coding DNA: TGTGCCAGCAGAACTAGCGGGAGCTCCTACGAGCAGTACTTC.

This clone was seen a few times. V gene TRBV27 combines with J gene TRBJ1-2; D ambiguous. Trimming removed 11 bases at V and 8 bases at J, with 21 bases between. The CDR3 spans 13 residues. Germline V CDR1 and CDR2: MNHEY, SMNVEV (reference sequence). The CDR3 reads CARIPREVEGYTF. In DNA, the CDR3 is TGTGCCCGGATCCCGCGGGAGGTCGAAGGCTACACCTTC.

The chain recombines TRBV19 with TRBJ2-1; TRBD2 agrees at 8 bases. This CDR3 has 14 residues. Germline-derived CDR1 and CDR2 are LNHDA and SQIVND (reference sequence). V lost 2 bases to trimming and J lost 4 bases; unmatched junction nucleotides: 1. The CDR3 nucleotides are TGTGCCAGTAGTATAACTAGCGGATACAATGAGCAGTTCTTC. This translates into CASSITSGYNEQFF.

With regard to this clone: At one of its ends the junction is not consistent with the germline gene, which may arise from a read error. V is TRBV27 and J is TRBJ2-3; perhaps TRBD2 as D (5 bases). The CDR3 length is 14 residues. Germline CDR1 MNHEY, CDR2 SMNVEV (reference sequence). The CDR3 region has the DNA TGTGCCAGCACTTTAAGCGGTAGCACAGATACGCAGTATTTT. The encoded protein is CASTLSGSTDTQYF.

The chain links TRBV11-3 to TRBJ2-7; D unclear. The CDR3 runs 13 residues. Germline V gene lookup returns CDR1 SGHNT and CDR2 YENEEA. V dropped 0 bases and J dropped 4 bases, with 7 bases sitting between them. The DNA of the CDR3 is TGTGCCAGCAGCTTAGATGTATATTACGAGCAGTACTTC. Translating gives CASSLDVYYEQYF. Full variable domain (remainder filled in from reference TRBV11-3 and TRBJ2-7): EAGVVQSPRYKIIEKKQPVAFWCNPISGHNTLYWYLQNLGQGPELLIRYENEEAVDDSQLPKDRFSAERLKGVDSTLKIQPAELGDSAVYLCASSLDVYYEQYFGPGTRLTVT.